The sequence of this T cell receptor (beta chain) was determined in a study of a mutant IDH1 vaccine in newly diagnosed glioma. Study at large: Once 4-6 weeks had passed after radiotherapy alone, vaccination started, or it started with temozolomide cycles. The therapy given earlier, which was standard therapy, consisted of radiotherapy, temozolomide, or both, and most of the patients received both.

About this clone: The target antigen is unknown.

Data came from immunoSEQ multiplex PCR; TCRdb stores just in-frame clones and leaves some out. The table includes approximately 30,000 clones, approximately 78% detected once. Time point given: week 23, last vaccination. All doses held 300 ug of mutant IDH1 20-mer peptide, with topical imiquimod. CDR3 length equals 15 residues. J gave up 3 bases and V 7 bases, and 8 bases lay outside the gene matches. Germline V gene sequence: CDR1 SGHRS, CDR2 YFSETQ. The V call is TRBV5-1, the J call TRBJ2-7; 12 bases are a match to TRBD2. The sequence was obtained from a woman younger than 45 with glioma. Material: PBMCs, obtained from a glioma patient whose treatment included an IDH1 peptide vaccine. The CDR3, as DNA: TGCGCCAGCGCCCTAGCGGGGGGGCCACGCTACGAGCAGTACTTC. Its translation: CASALAGGPRYEQYF.